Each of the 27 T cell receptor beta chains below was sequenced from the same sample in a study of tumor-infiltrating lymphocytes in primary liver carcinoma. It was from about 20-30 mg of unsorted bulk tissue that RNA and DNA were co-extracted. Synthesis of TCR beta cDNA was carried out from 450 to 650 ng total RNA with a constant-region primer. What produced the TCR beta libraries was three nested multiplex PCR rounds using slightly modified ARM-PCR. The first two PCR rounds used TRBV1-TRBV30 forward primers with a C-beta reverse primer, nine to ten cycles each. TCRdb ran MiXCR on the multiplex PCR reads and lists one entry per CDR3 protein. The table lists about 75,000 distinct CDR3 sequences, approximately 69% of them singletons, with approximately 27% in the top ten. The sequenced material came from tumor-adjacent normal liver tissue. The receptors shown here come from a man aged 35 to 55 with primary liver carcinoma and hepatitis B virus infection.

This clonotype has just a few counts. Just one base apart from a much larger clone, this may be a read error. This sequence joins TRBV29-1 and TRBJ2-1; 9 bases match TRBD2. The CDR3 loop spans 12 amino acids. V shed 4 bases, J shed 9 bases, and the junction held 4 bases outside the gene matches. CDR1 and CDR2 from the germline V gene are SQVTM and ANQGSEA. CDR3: CSVGLADTEQFF. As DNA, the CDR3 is TGCAGCGTTGGACTAGCGGACACTGAGCAGTTCTTC.

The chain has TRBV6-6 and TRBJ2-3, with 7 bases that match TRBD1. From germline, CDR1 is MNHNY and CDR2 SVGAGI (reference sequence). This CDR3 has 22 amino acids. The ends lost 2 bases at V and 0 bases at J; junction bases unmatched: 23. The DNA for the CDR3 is TGTGCCAGCAGTTACCCCCTCACAGGGGACAGCGGAAGTAGAACTAGCACAGATACGCAGTATTTT. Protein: CASSYPLTGDSGSRTSTDTQYF.

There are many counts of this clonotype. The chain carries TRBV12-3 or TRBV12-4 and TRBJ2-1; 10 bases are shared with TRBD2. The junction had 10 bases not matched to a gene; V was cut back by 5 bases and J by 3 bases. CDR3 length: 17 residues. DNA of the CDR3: TGTGCCAGCAGTCCCTCTCCGACTAGCGGGTACTACAATGAGCAGTTCTTC. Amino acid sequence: CASSPSPTSGYYNEQFF.

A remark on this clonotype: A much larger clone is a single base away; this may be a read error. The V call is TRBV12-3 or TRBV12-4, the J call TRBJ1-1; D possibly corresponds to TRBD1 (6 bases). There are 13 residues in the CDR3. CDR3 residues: CTSSFSGAAEAFF. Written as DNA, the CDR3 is TGTACCAGCAGTTTTTCAGGGGCCGCTGAAGCTTTCTTT.

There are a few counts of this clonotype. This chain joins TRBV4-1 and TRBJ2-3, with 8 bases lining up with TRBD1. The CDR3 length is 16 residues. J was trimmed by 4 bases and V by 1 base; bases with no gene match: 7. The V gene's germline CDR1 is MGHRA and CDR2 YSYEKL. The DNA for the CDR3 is TGCGCCAGCAGCCAAGGGTCGGACAGGGAAGCAGATACGCAGTATTTT. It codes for CASSQGSDREADTQYF.

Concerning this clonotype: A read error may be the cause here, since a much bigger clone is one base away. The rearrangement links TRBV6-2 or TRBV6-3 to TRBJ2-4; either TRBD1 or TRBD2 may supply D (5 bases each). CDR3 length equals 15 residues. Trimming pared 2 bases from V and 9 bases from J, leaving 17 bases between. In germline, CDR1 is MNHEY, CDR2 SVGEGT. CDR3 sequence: CASSYPRGRGSIQYF. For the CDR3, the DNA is TGTGCCAGCAGTTACCCGAGGGGCAGAGGAAGCATTCAGTACTTC.

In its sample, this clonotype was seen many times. In DNA form, the CDR3 reads TGTGCCAGCAGCTCATGTGGGGACTATGGCTACACCTTC. Translated, it gives CASSSCGDYGYTF. V and J are TRBV12-1 and TRBJ1-2. TRBV12-1 is a listed pseudogene. This CDR3 spans 13 amino acids.

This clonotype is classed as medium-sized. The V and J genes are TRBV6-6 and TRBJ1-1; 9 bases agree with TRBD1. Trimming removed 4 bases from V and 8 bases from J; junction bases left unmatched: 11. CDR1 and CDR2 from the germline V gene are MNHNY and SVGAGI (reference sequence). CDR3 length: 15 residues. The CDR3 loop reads CASSSTGQGSGEAFF. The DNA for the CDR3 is TGTGCCAGCAGTTCCACCGGACAGGGGAGCGGCGAAGCTTTCTTT.

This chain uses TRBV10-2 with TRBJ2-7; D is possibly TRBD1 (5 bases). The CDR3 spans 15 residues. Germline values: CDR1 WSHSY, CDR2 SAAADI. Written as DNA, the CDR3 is TGCACCAACAACCCTGGACAAGGGGCGATCTACGAGCAGTACTTC. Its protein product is CTNNPGQGAIYEQYF.

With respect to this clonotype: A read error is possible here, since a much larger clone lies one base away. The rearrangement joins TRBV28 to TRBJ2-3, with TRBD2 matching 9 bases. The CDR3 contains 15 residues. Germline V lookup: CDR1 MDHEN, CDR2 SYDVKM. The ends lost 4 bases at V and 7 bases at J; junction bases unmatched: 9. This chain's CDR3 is CASSSLAGKANTQYF. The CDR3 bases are TGTGCCAGCAGTTCGCTAGCGGGGAAAGCAAATACGCAGTATTTT.

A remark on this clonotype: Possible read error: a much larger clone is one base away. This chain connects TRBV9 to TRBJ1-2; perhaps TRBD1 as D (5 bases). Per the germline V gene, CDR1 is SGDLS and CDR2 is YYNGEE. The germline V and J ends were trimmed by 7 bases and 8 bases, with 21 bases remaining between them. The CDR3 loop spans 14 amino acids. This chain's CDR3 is CASGSQDALYGYTF. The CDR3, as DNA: TGTGCCAGCGGCTCACAGGACGCCCTATACGGCTACACCTTC. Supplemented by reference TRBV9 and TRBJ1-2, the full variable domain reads DSGVTQTPKHLITATGQRVTLRCSPRSGDLSVYWYQQSLDQGLQFLIQYYNGEERAKGNILERFSAQQFPDLHSELNLSSLELGDSALYFCASGSQDALYGYTFGSGTRLTVV.

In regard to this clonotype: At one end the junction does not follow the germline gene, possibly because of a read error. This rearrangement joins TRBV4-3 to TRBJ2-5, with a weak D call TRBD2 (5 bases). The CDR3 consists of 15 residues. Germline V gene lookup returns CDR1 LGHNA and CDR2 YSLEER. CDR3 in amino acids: CASSQTRERQETQYF. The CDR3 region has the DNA TGCGCCAGCAGCCAAACGAGGGAGAGGCAAGAGACCCAATACTTC.

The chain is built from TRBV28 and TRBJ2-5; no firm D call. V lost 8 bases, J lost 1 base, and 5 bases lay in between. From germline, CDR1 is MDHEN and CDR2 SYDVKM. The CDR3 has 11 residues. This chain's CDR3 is CASRGQETQYF. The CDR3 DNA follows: TGTGCCAGCCGTGGCCAAGAGACCCAGTACTTC. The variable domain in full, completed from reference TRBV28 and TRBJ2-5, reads DVKVTQSSRYLVKRTGEKVFLECVQDMDHENMFWYRQDPGLGLRLIYFSYDVKMKEKGDIPEGYSVSREKKERFSLILESASTNQTSMYLCASRGQETQYFGPGTRLLVL.

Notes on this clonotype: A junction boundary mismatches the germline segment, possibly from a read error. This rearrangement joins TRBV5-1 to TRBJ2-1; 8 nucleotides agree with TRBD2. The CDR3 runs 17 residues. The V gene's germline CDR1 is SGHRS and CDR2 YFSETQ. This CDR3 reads CASSSRASGGPDNEQFF. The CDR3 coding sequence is TGCGCCAGTAGCTCCAGGGCGTCGGGAGGGCCGGACAATGAGCAGTTCTTC.

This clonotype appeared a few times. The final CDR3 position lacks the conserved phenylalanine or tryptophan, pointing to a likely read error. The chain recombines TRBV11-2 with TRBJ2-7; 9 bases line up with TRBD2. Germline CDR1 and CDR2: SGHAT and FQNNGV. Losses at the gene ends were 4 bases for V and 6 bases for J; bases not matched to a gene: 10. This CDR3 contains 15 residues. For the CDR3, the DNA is TGTGCCAGCAGCTCGTTAGCGGGAGCGAGCCTCGAGCAGTACCTC. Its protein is CASSSLAGASLEQYL.

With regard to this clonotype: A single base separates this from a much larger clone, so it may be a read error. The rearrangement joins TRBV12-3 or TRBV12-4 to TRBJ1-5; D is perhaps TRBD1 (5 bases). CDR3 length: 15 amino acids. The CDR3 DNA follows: TGTGGCAGCAGTTTGGGCGACAGAGTCGATCAGCCCCAGCATTTT. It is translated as CGSSLGDRVDQPQHF.

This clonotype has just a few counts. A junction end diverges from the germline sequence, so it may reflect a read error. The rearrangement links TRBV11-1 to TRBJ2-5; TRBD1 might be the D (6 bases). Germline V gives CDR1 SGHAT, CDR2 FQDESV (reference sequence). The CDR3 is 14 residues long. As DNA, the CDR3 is TGTGCCAGTAGTGGACAGATGGAGGTGGAGACCCGGTACTTC. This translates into CASSGQMEVETRYF.

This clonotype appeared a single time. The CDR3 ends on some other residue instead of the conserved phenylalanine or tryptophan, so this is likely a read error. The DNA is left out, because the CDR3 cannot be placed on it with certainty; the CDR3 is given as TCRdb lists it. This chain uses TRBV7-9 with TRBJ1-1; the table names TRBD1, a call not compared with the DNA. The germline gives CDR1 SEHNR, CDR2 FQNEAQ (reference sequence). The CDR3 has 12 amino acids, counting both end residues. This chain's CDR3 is CASSQTRESGFS.

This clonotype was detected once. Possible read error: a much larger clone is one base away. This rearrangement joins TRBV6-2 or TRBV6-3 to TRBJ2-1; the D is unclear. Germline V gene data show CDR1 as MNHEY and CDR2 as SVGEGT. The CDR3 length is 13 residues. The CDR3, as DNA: TGTGTCAGCAGTACCACCCCAGTAGGTGAGCAGTTCTTC. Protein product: CVSSTTPVGEQFF.

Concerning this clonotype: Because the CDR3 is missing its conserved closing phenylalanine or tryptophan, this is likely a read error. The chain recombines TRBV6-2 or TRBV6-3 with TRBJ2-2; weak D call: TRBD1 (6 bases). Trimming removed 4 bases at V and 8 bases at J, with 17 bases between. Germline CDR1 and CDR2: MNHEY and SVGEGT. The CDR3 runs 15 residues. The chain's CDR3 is CASSSGAPLGGELFS. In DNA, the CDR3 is TGTGCCAGCAGTTCAGGGGCACCCCTTGGTGGGGAGCTGTTTTCT.

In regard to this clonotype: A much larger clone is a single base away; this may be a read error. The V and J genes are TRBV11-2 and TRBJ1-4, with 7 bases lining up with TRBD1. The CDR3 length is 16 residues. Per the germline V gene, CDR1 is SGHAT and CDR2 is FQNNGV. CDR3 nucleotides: TGTGCCAACAGCGCCACGACAGGGTTTGGTAATGAAAAACTGTTTTTT. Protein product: CANSATTGFGNEKLFF.

CDR3 loop: CASSSAGSGGFEQFF. DNA of the CDR3: TGTGCCAGCTCTAGTGCGGGGTCTGGGGGCTTTGAGCAGTTCTTC. The V gene is TRBV6-2 or TRBV6-3, the J gene TRBJ2-1, with D perhaps TRBD1 or TRBD2 (6 bases each). Between the trimmed V and J ends, which lost 8 bases and 9 bases, there was a span of 23 bases. CDR3 length equals 15 residues. Looked up from germline, CDR1 is MNHEY and CDR2 is SVGEGT.

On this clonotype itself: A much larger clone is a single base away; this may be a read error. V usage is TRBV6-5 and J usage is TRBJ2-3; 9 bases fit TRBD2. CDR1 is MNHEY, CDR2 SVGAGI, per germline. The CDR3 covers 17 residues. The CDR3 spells CASSSLPLSGGTDKQYF. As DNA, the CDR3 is TGTGCCAGCAGTTCACTCCCCCTAAGCGGGGGGACAGATAAGCAGTATTTT.

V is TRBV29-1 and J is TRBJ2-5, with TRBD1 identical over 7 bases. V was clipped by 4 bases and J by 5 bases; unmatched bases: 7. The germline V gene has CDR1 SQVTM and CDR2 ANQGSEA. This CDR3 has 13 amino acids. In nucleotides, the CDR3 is TGCAGCGTTGCACCTGGACAGGCGGAGACCCAGTACTTC. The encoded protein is CSVAPGQAETQYF. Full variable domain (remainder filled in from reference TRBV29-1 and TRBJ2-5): SAVISQKPSRDICQRGTSLTIQCQVDSQVTMMFWYRQQPGQSLTLIATANQGSEATYESGFVIDKFPISRPNLTFSTLTVSNMSPEDSSIYLCSVAPGQAETQYFGPGTRLLVL.

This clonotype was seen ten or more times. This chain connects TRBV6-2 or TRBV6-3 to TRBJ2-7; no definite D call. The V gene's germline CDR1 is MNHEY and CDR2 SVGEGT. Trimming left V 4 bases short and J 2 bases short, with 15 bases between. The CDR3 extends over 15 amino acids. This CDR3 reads CASSLGRMETYEQYF. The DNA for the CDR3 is TGTGCCAGCAGTTTAGGGCGGATGGAAACCTACGAGCAGTACTTC.

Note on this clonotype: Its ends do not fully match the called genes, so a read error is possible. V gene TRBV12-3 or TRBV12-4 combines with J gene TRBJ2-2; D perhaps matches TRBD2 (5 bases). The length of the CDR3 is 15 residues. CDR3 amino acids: CASSLEVAHTGELFF. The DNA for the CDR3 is TGTGCCAGCAGTTTAGAAGTAGCGCACACCGGGGAGCTGTTCTTT.

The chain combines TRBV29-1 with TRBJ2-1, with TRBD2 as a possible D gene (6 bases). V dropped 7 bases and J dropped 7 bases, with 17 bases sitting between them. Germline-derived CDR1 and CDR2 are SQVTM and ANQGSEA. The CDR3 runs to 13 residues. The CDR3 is CSGRACGRNEQFF. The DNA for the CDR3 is TGCAGCGGTCGGGCATGTGGGAGGAATGAGCAGTTCTTC.